The T cell receptor beta chain under discussion was sequenced for a study of follicular helper T cells after annual influenza vaccination (dated by TCRdb to 2016 to 2017). With respect to the entire study: Blood was drawn on days 0, 7 and 28 after each seasonal influenza vaccination. The 2013-2014 samples were cryopreserved, while the 2015 samples were processed right after collection. To study recall of cTfh clones, some subjects were followed through successive annual vaccinations in the 2013-2014, 2014-2015 and 2015-2016 seasons. Six subjects had multi-year samples: four covered two vaccination seasons and two covered three seasons. One week after vaccination, a second recruited cohort of about eleven subjects (Table S1) displayed a similar ICOS+CD38+ cTfh response. Results the study describes overall, beyond this receptor: A recurrent oligoclonal ICOS+CD38+ cTfh response containing tetramer and AIM influenza-specific clonotypes was recalled by successive annual vaccinations. Day 7 ICOS+CD38+ clones were most often found later in ICOS-CD38- cTfh, suggesting that subset may serve as a memory reservoir. Only roughly 9-20% of analyzed cells yielded productive TCRB sequences, so sampling of rare clonotypes was not possible. ICOS+CD38+ cTfh clonality correlated with the frequency of that population, and its change correlated with the change in circulating plasmablast frequency.

From cysteine to phenylalanine, the CDR3 is 17 amino acids long. Kept here is only the CDR3 DNA, which spans 51 bases and is read in frame from base 1. Relative to germline, V is missing 4 bases and J is missing 2 bases, with 8 bases of the junction outside any gene match. Looking up the germline V gene (reference sequence) yields CDR1 SGHNT and CDR2 YYREEE. The sample's time point label, in plain terms: 2015-2016 season, pre-vaccination. Adults received seasonal inactivated influenza vaccine (Fluvarix), and TCRB sequencing tracked sorted blood CD4 subsets before and after vaccination. To be eligible, subjects had to live in the community and must not have received influenza vaccine in the previous 6 months. Subjects were excluded for influenza vaccine contraindications, substance abuse, HIV/AIDS, active malignancy, immunomodulatory medication, or active illness such as respiratory infection. At each time point, somewhere between 40 and 100 mL of blood was taken. Non-naive CD4+CXCR5+PD-1+ cells were defined as circulating Tfh and were sorted into ICOS+CD38+ and ICOS-CD38- fractions. Either Ficoll-Paque PLUS or SepMate separation was used to isolate PBMC. Cell subsets were sorted from PBMC on a BD FACS Aria before DNA extraction.

About this clone: It lacks a known antigen. The sample holds no much larger clone one base away, and base qualities are not on file.

The protocol used for the library was the immunoSEQ multiplex PCR assay. Adaptive Biotechnologies handled the TCRB amplification, library preparation, sequencing and preliminary bioinformatics at Survey level resolution. For TCRB sequencing, genomic DNA from the sorted cTfh populations was amplified by multiplex PCR. Per the source publication's procedure: In R, clonality was calculated as 1 minus the normalized Shannon entropy, and the Gini index was computed using the R package ineq. To get the overlap score, the summed counts of shared sequences were divided by the total counts of all sequences in both of the compared samples. Significance of shared clonotypes was assessed by Fisher's exact test, with a theoretical repertoire of 10^7 TCRB sequences assumed. TCRdb carries this immuneACCESS record with in-frame sequences only. Its versions omit some clonotypes, under half of them owing to an unresolved V gene in the studies checked, with the rest unexplained. The V and J calls and clone size come from that table; D and trimming were worked out from the DNA. For this sample there are some 12,000 clones; approximately 80% appear just once. The ten biggest clones cover roughly 3.5% of the sample.

The V and J segments used are TRBV5-4 and TRBJ2-5; 13 bases in the middle match TRBD2. The specimen comprised CXCR5+ CD38- circulating T follicular helper cells from blood, sampled on the day of influenza vaccination. Explained via the paper, the cell subset or site label denotes: circulating Tfh, non-naive CD4+CXCR5+PD-1+ (ICOS+CD38+ or ICOS-CD38-). This TCR came from an adult who received the influenza vaccine. The DNA sequence is given as TGTGCCAGCAGCACTGGACTAGCGGGGGCGAGTCAAGAGACCCAGTACTTC. Its coded protein is CASSTGLAGASQETQYF.